Presented here are 24 T cell receptor beta chains from one specimen sequenced in a study of cytotoxic CD8 clonotypes in ibrutinib-treated CLL. Using immunoSEQ multiplex PCR, the repertoire was profiled, and TCRdb retains in-frame clones only, with some absent. The table records roughly 150,000 clones, roughly four fifths of them present only once. This material consisted of PBMCs, taken after 24 months of ibrutinib treatment. These TCRs come from a human donor with chronic lymphocytic leukemia.

The rearrangement links TRBV7-3 to TRBJ2-7, with D possibly matching TRBD1 (5 bases). Germline values: CDR1 SGHTA, CDR2 FQGTGA. Trimming shortened V by 1 base and J by 7 bases, and 14 bases separated the two germline ends. This CDR3 has 14 residues. The CDR3 is CASSLKAQGGEQYF. Written as DNA, the CDR3 is TGTGCCAGCAGCTTAAAGGCGCAGGGTGGAGAGCAGTACTTC.

The rearrangement joins TRBV20-1 to TRBJ2-7, with 9 bases identical to TRBD2. Looked up from germline, CDR1 is DFQATT and CDR2 is SNEGSKA (reference sequence). The CDR3 runs to 11 residues. V gave up 6 bases and J gave up 12 bases; unmatched junction bases: 9. The CDR3 spells CSAASGAGVYF. CDR3 bases: TGCAGTGCGGCTAGCGGGGCCGGGGTGTACTTC.

The rearrangement joins TRBV9 to TRBJ2-7, with D tentatively TRBD1 (6 bases). The CDR3 length is 15 residues. The germline CDR1 and CDR2 sequences are SGDLS and YYNGEE. Trimming cost V 1 base and J 1 base, with 12 bases left between them. CDR3 in DNA: TGTGCCAGCAGCGTAACCGGGACAAAATCCTACGAGCAGTACTTC. This translates into CASSVTGTKSYEQYF.

CDR3 bases: TGTGCCAGCAGCCAAGATAAAAGGGCTAGCGGACAAGAGACCCAGTACTTC. This encodes CASSQDKRASGQETQYF. This chain connects TRBV4-2 to TRBJ2-5, with 7 bases fitting TRBD2. CDR1 LGHNA and CDR2 YNFKEQ come from the germline V gene. The CDR3 spans 17 residues. Trimming took 0 bases from V and 2 from J; bases not matched to a gene: 9.

The chain employs TRBV7-2 and TRBJ1-2; D remains unclear. V was shortened by 2 bases and J by 4 bases, with 5 bases between the two germline ends. Germline CDR1 SGHTA, CDR2 FQGNSA. This CDR3 region has 12 residues. CDR3 amino acids: CASSLSPYGYTF. The CDR3 DNA is TGTGCCAGCAGCTTATCTCCCTATGGCTACACCTTC.

This clone was observed once. This sequence joins TRBV21-1 and TRBJ2-7; TRBD2 reflects the table's D call only, with no check against the DNA. TRBV21-1 corresponds to a pseudogene. The CDR3 has 15 amino acids. In DNA, the CDR3 is TGTGCCAGCAGCAGAACCGGCTTCTTTCTGAGGAAACAGTACTTC. Translation: CASSRTGFFLRKQYF.

This clone was seen only a few times. The chain is built from TRBV6-4 and TRBJ1-1; D possibly corresponds to TRBD1 (6 bases). Between the trimmed V and J ends, which lost 5 bases and 0 bases, there was a span of 7 bases. CDR1 is MRHNA and CDR2 is SNTAGT in the germline V gene. This CDR3 spans 13 amino acids. The CDR3 reads CASSRGVNTEAFF. DNA of the CDR3: TGTGCCAGCAGTAGGGGGGTGAACACTGAAGCTTTCTTT.

V is TRBV2 and J is TRBJ1-4; D is unresolved. Per the germline V gene, CDR1 is SNHLY and CDR2 is FYNNEI. The CDR3 length is 14 residues. The germline V and J ends were trimmed by 8 bases and 1 base, with 11 bases remaining between them. CDR3 nucleotides: TGTGCCAGCGGAGGACGGCTAACTAATGAAAAACTGTTTTTT. This encodes CASGGRLTNEKLFF. Full variable domain (missing parts from reference TRBV2 and TRBJ1-4): EPEVTQTPSHQVTQMGQEVILRCVPISNHLYFYWYRQILGQKVEFLVSFYNNEISEKSEIFDDQFSVERPDGSNFTLKIRSTKLEDSAMYFCASGGRLTNEKLFFGSGTQLSVL.

This clone turned up a few times. The chain employs TRBV28 and TRBJ1-2, with a possible D match to TRBD1 (6 bases). V lost 1 base to trimming and J lost 7 bases, with 10 bases between them. The CDR3 has 13 residues. Germline lookup yields CDR1 MDHEN and CDR2 SYDVKM. The CDR3 DNA is TGTGCCAGCAGTTTATTGGCCAGGGGTGGCTACACCTTC. Encoded protein: CASSLLARGGYTF.

CDR3 nucleotides: TGTGCCAGCAGCCCCGGCGGGATGAATGAAAAACTGTTTTTT. It is translated as CASSPGGMNEKLFF. The chain uses TRBV6-5 and TRBJ1-4; D gene unclear. This CDR3 region has 14 residues. V dropped 6 bases and J dropped 5 bases, with 13 bases sitting between them. Per the germline V gene, CDR1 is MNHEY and CDR2 is SVGAGI.

This rearrangement joins TRBV18 to TRBJ1-5; D not certain. Germline lookup yields CDR1 KGHSH and CDR2 LQKENI. The length of the CDR3 is 13 residues. With 8 bases removed from V and 3 bases from J, the gap between germline ends came to 11 bases. The CDR3 region has the DNA TGTGCCAGCCAAGCAGGCTCCAATCAGCCCCAGCATTTT. Its protein product is CASQAGSNQPQHF. The variable domain in full, with the rest retrieved from reference TRBV18 and TRBJ1-5, is NAGVMQNPRHLVRRRGQEARLRCSPMKGHSHVYWYRQLPEEGLKFMVYLQKENIIDESGMPKERFSAEFPKEGPSILRIQQVVRGDSAAYFCASQAGSNQPQHFGDGTRLSIL.

A remark on this clone: The same CDR3 is also encoded by other DNA sequences in this sample. The chain links TRBV7-2 to TRBJ2-1; D gene ambiguous. V gave up 3 bases and J gave up 7 bases, with 4 bases separating them. The CDR3 runs 11 residues. Per the germline V gene, CDR1 is SGHTA and CDR2 is FQGNSA. CDR3 in amino acids: CASSLLNEQFF. The DNA of the CDR3 is TGTGCCAGCAGCTTGCTGAATGAGCAGTTCTTC.

This chain connects TRBV5-8 to TRBJ2-5; D is undetermined. The CDR3 has 12 amino acids. V was shortened by 4 bases and J by 4 bases, with 8 bases between the two germline ends. Per germline, CDR1 SGHTS and CDR2 YDEGEE. This CDR3 reads CASSRARETQYF. The CDR3 DNA sequence: TGTGCCAGCAGCCGTGCCAGAGAGACCCAGTACTTC.

J is TRBJ2-3 and V is TRBV29-1; D remains ambiguous. V lost 0 bases and J lost 1, with 8 bases in between. CDR1 and CDR2 (germline): SQVTM, ANQGSEA. There are 14 residues in the CDR3. The CDR3 nucleotides are TGCAGCGTTGAAGATCGGCAGGGCACAGATACGCAGTATTTT. It specifies CSVEDRQGTDTQYF.

The rearrangement joins TRBV6-5 to TRBJ1-1; D possibly corresponds to TRBD1 (5 bases). Germline assignment: CDR1 MNHEY and CDR2 SVGAGI. The CDR3 extends over 15 amino acids. Trimming pared 0 bases from V and 4 bases from J, leaving 12 bases between. CDR3 in amino acids: CASSYSGRGSTEAFF. CDR3 in DNA: TGTGCCAGCAGTTACTCTGGTCGGGGGAGCACTGAAGCTTTCTTT.

The rearrangement joins TRBV7-9 to TRBJ2-1, with unresolved D. Germline V gene data show CDR1 as SEHNR and CDR2 as FQNEAQ (reference sequence). This CDR3 contains 14 residues. V lost 2 bases to trimming and J lost 0 bases, with 5 bases between them. The CDR3 DNA is TGTGCCAGCAGCTTATATAGCTCCTACAATGAGCAGTTCTTC. Residues: CASSLYSSYNEQFF. Filled out from reference TRBV7-9 and TRBJ2-1, the complete variable domain reads DTGVSQNPRHKITKRGQNVTFRCDPISEHNRLYWYRQTLGQGPEFLTYFQNEAQLEKSRLLSDRFSAERPKGSFSTLEIQRTEQGDSAMYLCASSLYSSYNEQFFGPGTRLTVL.

This clone has a count of ten or more. The gene calls are TRBV19 and TRBJ2-5; 7 bases fit TRBD2. CDR3 length equals 15 residues. V lost 5 bases to trimming and J lost 7 bases; unmatched junction nucleotides: 13. Looked up from germline, CDR1 is LNHDA and CDR2 is SQIVND (reference sequence). The CDR3 DNA sequence: TGTGCCAGTAGTCTCACTGGGAGCGGGATGGTGACCCAGTACTTC. It translates to CASSLTGSGMVTQYF.

The chain couples TRBV25-1 to TRBJ2-1; 7 bases match TRBD2. The CDR3 is 14 residues long. Germline trimming cut 3 bases from V and 9 bases from J; bases unmatched to any gene: 8. CDR1 and CDR2 from the germline V gene are MGHDK and SYGVNS. The CDR3 nucleotides are TGTGCCAGCAGTGATCACGCGGGGGTTAGTGAGCAGTTCTTC. This encodes CASSDHAGVSEQFF. Full variable domain (outside the CDR3, taken from reference TRBV25-1 and TRBJ2-1): EADIYQTPRYLVIGTGKKITLECSQTMGHDKMYWYQQDPGMELHLIHYSYGVNSTEKGDLSSESTVSRIRTEHFPLTLESARPSHTSQYLCASSDHAGVSEQFFGPGTRLTVL.

This clone was observed a handful of times. V is TRBV28 and J is TRBJ2-4; D might be TRBD2 (6 bases). The CDR3 is 14 amino acids. Germline loops: CDR1 MDHEN, CDR2 SYDVKM. The V gene lost 2 bases and the J gene lost 6 bases, with 11 bases spanning the gap. CDR3 residues: CASSLGGTLNIQYF. CDR3 bases: TGTGCCAGCAGTTTAGGTGGGACTCTAAACATTCAGTACTTC.

The chain recombines TRBV27 with TRBJ1-4; TRBD1 might be the D (5 bases). V lost 7 bases, J lost 6 bases, and 15 bases lay in between. The V gene's germline CDR1 is MNHEY and CDR2 SMNVEV (reference sequence). CDR3 size: 14 residues. This chain's CDR3 is CASKLQGWDEKLFF. CDR3 in DNA: TGTGCCAGCAAACTCCAGGGTTGGGATGAAAAACTGTTTTTT.

V and J are TRBV6-5 and TRBJ2-7; the D call may be TRBD1 or TRBD2 (7 bases each). Between the trimmed V and J ends, which lost 2 bases and 3 bases, there was a span of 14 bases. CDR1 is MNHEY, CDR2 SVGAGI, per germline. This CDR3 comprises 15 residues. The CDR3: CASSYGGGQRYEQYF. In DNA, the CDR3 is TGTGCCAGCAGTTACGGCGGGGGACAGCGCTACGAGCAGTACTTC.

This clone was found once. This sequence joins TRBV7-2 and TRBJ2-7; 9 bases line up with TRBD1. The CDR3 totals 15 residues. Unmatched junction bases numbered 7, after V lost 2 bases and J lost 5 bases. CDR1 is SGHTA and CDR2 is FQGNSA in the germline V gene. The CDR3 here is CASSLSGTGTNEQYF. CDR3 nucleotide sequence: TGTGCCAGCAGCTTATCCGGGACAGGGACGAACGAGCAGTACTTC.

The chain employs TRBV6-6 and TRBJ1-2; no clear D. Deletions cut 6 bases from V and 2 bases from J, with 10 bases between. The CDR3 has 13 amino acids. The germline gives CDR1 MNHNY, CDR2 SVGAGI (reference sequence). For the CDR3, the DNA is TGTGCCAGCAGCTCACAGCTAAACTATGGCTACACCTTC. Protein product: CASSSQLNYGYTF.

The chain recombines TRBV19 with TRBJ1-2, with D maybe TRBD1 (5 bases). The V gene's germline CDR1 is LNHDA and CDR2 SQIVND (reference sequence). The CDR3 has 15 residues. Trimming removed 5 bases from V and 4 bases from J, with 17 bases in between. CDR3 in amino acids: CASSVGGVGVYGYTF. In nucleotides, the CDR3 is TGTGCCAGTAGTGTCGGAGGGGTAGGGGTCTATGGCTACACCTTC.